This paragraph covers one TCR beta chain sequence. Its antigen is not known. The data were obtained in a study of cytomegalovirus exposure and HLA in healthy donors. The wider study: Previous work identified roughly 120 million unique TCR beta sequences from about 200 million T cells. HLA-typed donors contributed some 87 million unique TCRs, which were held in an early data release.

PCR employed 60 Vbeta and 13 Jbeta primers. TCRdb's copy holds only in-frame clones and misses some; the assay was immunoSEQ multiplex PCR. This sample has some 170,000 clones; 70% to 90% occur once, and the top ten carry roughly 7.5%. Losses at the gene ends were 4 bases for V and 2 bases for J; bases not matched to a gene: 3. Germline V CDR1 and CDR2: MNHNY, SVGAGI (reference sequence). The CDR3 loop spans 14 amino acids. Regarding the study as a whole: Among the sequence variants, a highly shared cluster was likely an artifact of sequencing. Analysis was carried out at a later point, and it linked a missense DCLRE1C variant to TCR beta V- and J-gene trimming.

V is TRBV6-6 and J is TRBJ2-7; TRBD1 aligns across 9 bases. This receptor was taken from a woman between 25 and 40 years old in good health and CMV-seropositive. The specimen was PBMCs. CDR3 protein: CASSSDRGTYEQYF. The CDR3 region has the DNA TGTGCCAGCAGTTCGGACAGGGGAACCTACGAGCAGTACTTC.